These 31 T cell receptor beta chains originate from one sample sequenced in a study of CD8+ T cells in alopecia areata. Described treatment: oral pan-JAK inhibitor, 5-10 mg twice daily. Reverse transcribed after extraction, RNA yielded cDNA as the sequencing template. The method was immunoSEQ multiplex PCR; TCRdb's version includes in-frame clones alone and lacks a portion of them. The table records 150,000 to 200,000 clones, around 60% of them present only once. This sample comprised CD4+ T cells sorted from blood, obtained around week 50, from a patient treated with tofacitinib. The receptors were sampled from a human donor with alopecia areata.

The chain employs TRBV7-8 and TRBJ2-3; TRBD2 agrees at 10 bases. Germline CDR1 SGHVS, CDR2 FQNEAQ. Unmatched junction bases numbered 6, after V lost 1 base and J lost 5 bases. The CDR3 length is 16 residues. CDR3 coding DNA: TGTGCCAGCAGCTTAGGTGGAGCGGGGGGGCGAGATACGCAGTATTTT. It specifies CASSLGGAGGRDTQYF. Looking up the rest from reference TRBV7-8 and TRBJ2-3 gives the full variable domain: GAGVSQSPRYKVAKRGQDVALRCDPISGHVSLFWYQQALGQGPEFLTYFQNEAQLDKSGLPSDRFFAERPEGSVSTLKIQRTQQEDSAVYLCASSLGGAGGRDTQYFGPGTRLTVL.

V usage is TRBV29-1 and J usage is TRBJ2-4; 8 bases fit TRBD1. The CDR3 totals 14 residues. Looked up from germline, CDR1 is SQVTM and CDR2 is ANQGSEA. V gave up 4 bases and J gave up 6 bases; unmatched junction bases: 8. The CDR3 loop is CSVAAGGFGNIQYF. For the CDR3, the DNA is TGCAGCGTTGCCGCAGGGGGCTTCGGAAACATTCAGTACTTC.

J is TRBJ1-4 and V is TRBV9, with D possibly matching TRBD1 (5 bases). Trimming removed 2 bases at V and 7 bases at J, with 12 bases between. The CDR3 runs 14 residues. Germline V CDR1 and CDR2: SGDLS, YYNGEE. CDR3 sequence: CASSVTGLGEKLFF. As DNA, the CDR3 is TGTGCCAGCAGCGTTACAGGATTGGGTGAAAAACTGTTTTTT.

The chain joins TRBV29-1 to TRBJ2-1, with TRBD2 matching 12 bases. From germline, CDR1 is SQVTM and CDR2 ANQGSEA. V was pared by 3 bases and J by 10 bases, with 7 bases of the junction left unmatched. This CDR3 is built from 14 residues. This CDR3 is CSVDRLAGGQEQFF. CDR3 nucleotide sequence: TGCAGCGTTGATCGCCTAGCGGGGGGGCAGGAGCAGTTCTTC.

The chain recombines TRBV29-1 with TRBJ2-1, with D tentatively TRBD1 or TRBD2 (6 bases each). The germline gives CDR1 SQVTM, CDR2 ANQGSEA. The CDR3 extends over 13 amino acids. V gave up 4 bases and J gave up 13 bases, with 20 bases separating them. CDR3 region: CSVGGAGPREQFF. The CDR3 DNA follows: TGCAGCGTTGGGGGGGCAGGGCCCCGCGAACAGTTCTTC.

The gene calls are TRBV5-1 and TRBJ1-6; D not resolved. The V end lost 3 bases, the J end lost 3 bases, and 13 bases lay between the germline ends. In germline, CDR1 is SGHRS, CDR2 YFSETQ. There are 16 residues in the CDR3. The CDR3 loop is CASSSEVGSYNSPLHF. CDR3 coding DNA: TGCGCCAGCAGCTCCGAGGTGGGCAGCTATAATTCACCCCTCCACTTT.

This chain connects TRBV11-2 to TRBJ2-3, with 8 bases aligning to TRBD1. The CDR3 totals 20 residues. Germline CDR1 SGHAT, CDR2 FQNNGV. J lost 1 base, V lost 0 bases, and 15 bases had no gene match. This chain's CDR3 is CASSLDRFIPGQAGTDTQYF. In DNA form, the CDR3 reads TGTGCCAGCAGCTTAGATCGGTTTATCCCGGGACAGGCGGGCACAGATACGCAGTATTTT.

The V and J genes are TRBV27 and TRBJ1-2; the D is unclear. V shed 0 bases and J shed 6 bases, with 11 bases lying between them. Germline CDR1 is MNHEY and CDR2 is SMNVEV (reference sequence). This CDR3 is built from 14 residues. In DNA form, the CDR3 reads TGTGCCAGCAGTTTATCTTCGGGGTTGGATGGCTACACCTTC. Translation gives CASSLSSGLDGYTF.

J is TRBJ2-7 and V is TRBV2; D not certain. The germline CDR1 and CDR2 sequences are SNHLY and FYNNEI. The CDR3 has 12 residues. Trimming cost V 4 bases and J 4 bases, with 8 bases left between them. CDR3 in amino acids: CASSAETYEQYF. The CDR3 DNA reads TGTGCCAGCAGTGCTGAGACATACGAGCAGTACTTC.

V usage is TRBV6-5 and J usage is TRBJ1-1; 8 bases line up with TRBD1. Germline trimming cut 5 bases from V and 7 bases from J; bases unmatched to any gene: 9. The CDR3 loop spans 14 amino acids. Germline lookup yields CDR1 MNHEY and CDR2 SVGAGI. The CDR3 DNA follows: TGTGCCAGCAGTGAACTCCAGGGGGCCGGTGAAGCTTTCTTT. Translated, it gives CASSELQGAGEAFF.

V and J are TRBV7-9 and TRBJ1-1, with 7 bases matching TRBD1. Germline V CDR1 and CDR2: SEHNR, FQNEAQ (reference sequence). V gave up 6 bases and J gave up 5 bases; unmatched junction bases: 12. The CDR3 is 15 amino acids. This CDR3 is CASRLLYRGRTEAFF. CDR3 nucleotides: TGTGCCAGCAGACTTCTATACAGGGGACGGACTGAAGCTTTCTTT.

This clone was counted a few times. The chain is built from TRBV11-2 and TRBJ2-6, with D possibly matching TRBD1 (6 bases). Germline CDR1 and CDR2: SGHAT and FQNNGV. The CDR3 spans 18 residues. Trimming cost V 0 bases and J 0 bases, with 12 bases left between them. The CDR3 region has the DNA TGTGCCAGCAGCTTAGAGGGGGACATAAGCTCTGGGGCCAACGTCCTGACTTTC. Its translation: CASSLEGDISSGANVLTF.

This clone was observed a handful of times. The V and J genes are TRBV7-8 and TRBJ2-1; the D is unclear. The length of the CDR3 is 11 residues. Germline lookup yields CDR1 SGHVS and CDR2 FQNEAQ. The V end lost 8 bases, the J end lost 6 bases, and 8 bases lay between the germline ends. CDR3 nucleotide sequence: TGTGCCAGCGGTATGTTCAATGAGCAGTTCTTC. It specifies CASGMFNEQFF.

In this sample, this clone turned up a few times. CDR3 protein: CASWWETAQPQHF. The CDR3 bases are TGCGCCAGCTGGTGGGAAACTGCTCAGCCCCAGCATTTT. V and J are TRBV10-1 and TRBJ1-5, with D unclear. V was pared by 8 bases and J by 6 bases, with 14 bases between. Germline values: CDR1 WNHNN, CDR2 SYGVQD (reference sequence). The CDR3 sequence is 13 residues long.

The V call is TRBV29-1, the J call TRBJ1-1; no definite D call. This CDR3 has 14 residues. The germline V gene encodes CDR1 SQVTM and CDR2 ANQGSEA. Trimming took 5 bases from V and 0 from J, leaving 13 bases between them. This CDR3 reads CSVSSVVLNTEAFF. The CDR3 coding sequence is TGCAGCGTTAGTTCGGTGGTCCTGAACACTGAAGCTTTCTTT. Based on the CDR3 plus reference TRBV29-1 and TRBJ1-1, the full variable domain is SAVISQKPSRDICQRGTSLTIQCQVDSQVTMMFWYRQQPGQSLTLIATANQGSEATYESGFVIDKFPISRPNLTFSTLTVSNMSPEDSSIYLCSVSSVVLNTEAFFGQGTRLTVV.

The chain employs TRBV14 and TRBJ1-1, with 7 bases fitting TRBD1. The ends lost 1 base at V and 4 bases at J; junction bases unmatched: 6. CDR1 is SGHDN, CDR2 FVKESK, per germline. This CDR3 comprises 15 residues. CDR3 nucleotides: TGTGCCAGCAGCCAAGGGGACAGATTCATCACTGAAGCTTTCTTT. Its protein is CASSQGDRFITEAFF.

This chain links TRBV25-1 with TRBJ2-1, with D perhaps matching TRBD1 (6 bases). Germline V gives CDR1 MGHDK, CDR2 SYGVNS. This CDR3 has 15 residues. The V end was cut by 6 bases, the J end by 7 bases, with 19 bases between. This CDR3 reads CASRETGIGRNEQFF. Written as DNA, the CDR3 is TGTGCCAGCAGAGAAACAGGGATAGGGAGAAATGAGCAGTTCTTC.

The chain joins TRBV5-1 to TRBJ2-5, with TRBD1 as a possible D gene (5 bases). Looked up from germline, CDR1 is SGHRS and CDR2 is YFSETQ. The V end lost 4 bases, the J end lost 5 bases, and 15 bases lay between the germline ends. CDR3 size: 14 residues. CDR3 sequence: CASSPKDSRETQYF. The CDR3, as DNA: TGCGCCAGCAGCCCCAAAGACAGCCGGGAGACCCAGTACTTC.

In this sample, this clone turned up many times. The chain couples TRBV5-1 to TRBJ2-2, with a possible D match to TRBD1 (5 bases). V lost 1 base and J 1 base, leaving 8 bases between the germline ends. This CDR3 comprises 15 residues. From germline, CDR1 is SGHRS and CDR2 YFSETQ. CDR3: CASSLSRENTGELFF. CDR3 in DNA: TGCGCCAGCAGCTTGTCCAGGGAGAACACCGGGGAGCTGTTTTTT.

The chain carries TRBV2 and TRBJ2-3, with a tentative D call TRBD2 (7 bases). The CDR3 is 13 residues long. The germline V gene has CDR1 SNHLY and CDR2 FYNNEI. Trimming left V 11 bases short and J 2 bases short, with 14 bases between. This CDR3 is CASAGASTDTQYF. Written as DNA, the CDR3 is TGTGCCTCCGCGGGGGCCTCCACAGATACGCAGTATTTT.

The rearrangement links TRBV29-1 to TRBJ2-1; no definite D call. The CDR3 spans 12 residues. The germline V gene encodes CDR1 SQVTM and CDR2 ANQGSEA. V lost 4 bases and J 4 bases, leaving 8 bases between the germline ends. The CDR3 spells CSVGALYNEQFF. The CDR3 DNA is TGCAGCGTTGGCGCCCTGTACAATGAGCAGTTCTTC.

The table lists this clone with a few counts. The chain uses TRBV6-5 and TRBJ2-4, with 7 bases fitting TRBD1. The germline gives CDR1 MNHEY, CDR2 SVGAGI. Trimming removed 10 bases from V and 8 bases from J; junction bases left unmatched: 8. This CDR3 is built from 12 residues. CDR3 sequence: CATGQVGDIQYF. CDR3 bases: TGTGCCACAGGACAGGTGGGGGACATTCAGTACTTC.

This clone was seen more than once but under ten times. Other nucleotide sequences from this sample produce the same CDR3. V and J are TRBV6-5 and TRBJ2-1; tentative D call: TRBD2 (5 bases). The CDR3 totals 15 residues. Looked up from germline, CDR1 is MNHEY and CDR2 is SVGAGI. V was trimmed by 4 bases and J by 0 bases, leaving 10 bases between them. The CDR3 reads CASSFAGSSYNEQFF. As DNA, the CDR3 is TGTGCCAGCAGTTTCGCGGGTTCCTCCTACAATGAGCAGTTCTTC.

The chain employs TRBV29-1 and TRBJ1-1, with TRBD1 as a possible D gene (6 bases). CDR3 length equals 13 residues. V gave up 7 bases and J gave up 0 bases, with 12 bases separating them. CDR1 SQVTM and CDR2 ANQGSEA come from the germline V gene. CDR3 protein: CSGTQGLNTEAFF. The CDR3 DNA follows: TGCAGCGGGACACAGGGATTGAACACTGAAGCTTTCTTT.

This clone was detected ten times or more. CDR3 bases: TGCGCCAGCAGCCAAGGGAGGACTACCAAGGAGTTCTTC. This sequence encodes CASSQGRTTKEFF. The chain recombines TRBV4-3 with TRBJ2-1, with D maybe TRBD2 (6 bases). From germline, CDR1 is LGHNA and CDR2 YSLEER. This CDR3 has 13 residues. The ends were cut back, 1 base at V and 14 bases at J, with 15 bases in the middle.

The chain is built from TRBV2 and TRBJ1-2; D might be TRBD1 (5 bases). V was shortened by 3 bases and J by 4 bases, with 9 bases between the two germline ends. This CDR3 contains 13 residues. The germline CDR1 and CDR2 sequences are SNHLY and FYNNEI. The CDR3 reads CASSDNRIYGYTF. The CDR3 DNA reads TGTGCCAGCAGTGATAACAGGATCTATGGCTACACCTTC.

The chain carries TRBV7-3 and TRBJ2-3; D call uncertain. Per germline, CDR1 SGHTA and CDR2 FQGTGA. The CDR3 runs to 14 residues. Trimming pared 6 bases from V and 1 base from J, leaving 11 bases between. The CDR3 is CASRPVGGTDTQYF. As DNA, the CDR3 is TGTGCCAGCAGACCAGTTGGCGGCACAGATACGCAGTATTTT.

The V and J genes are TRBV19 and TRBJ1-4; no definite D call. V shed 5 bases and J shed 8 bases, with 12 bases lying between them. CDR1 and CDR2 from the germline V gene are LNHDA and SQIVND (reference sequence). CDR3 length: 13 amino acids. As DNA, the CDR3 is TGTGCCAGTAGTGATACGCCGCGGGAAAAACTGTTTTTT. It yields the protein CASSDTPREKLFF.

This clone has only a few counts. This rearrangement joins TRBV14 to TRBJ2-3, with D possibly matching TRBD2 (5 bases). CDR3 length equals 16 residues. Germline values: CDR1 SGHDN, CDR2 FVKESK. The V end lost 5 bases, the J end lost 1 base, and 16 bases lay between the germline ends. CDR3 region: CASSKPYRGGTDTQYF. CDR3 sequence (DNA): TGTGCCAGCAGCAAACCGTATCGGGGAGGCACAGATACGCAGTATTTT.

This clone has a handful of counts. The rearrangement links TRBV29-1 to TRBJ2-3; 8 bases are shared with TRBD2. V trimming: 4 bases; J trimming: 2 bases; junction bases outside the gene matches: 8. Germline CDR1 reads SQVTM; CDR2 reads ANQGSEA. The CDR3 totals 15 residues. The CDR3: CSVVRIAGITDTQYF. The CDR3 DNA is TGCAGCGTTGTTCGAATAGCGGGGATCACAGATACGCAGTATTTT.

This clone was detected only a few times. The chain recombines TRBV10-3 with TRBJ2-1, with D possibly being TRBD2 (6 bases). Trimming removed 4 bases at V and 6 bases at J, with 16 bases between. CDR3 length: 15 residues. Germline values: CDR1 ENHRY, CDR2 SYGVKD. The CDR3 bases are TGTGCCATCAGTGGAGGGGACTCGGTCGGCAATGAGCAGTTCTTC. Its protein product is CAISGGDSVGNEQFF.